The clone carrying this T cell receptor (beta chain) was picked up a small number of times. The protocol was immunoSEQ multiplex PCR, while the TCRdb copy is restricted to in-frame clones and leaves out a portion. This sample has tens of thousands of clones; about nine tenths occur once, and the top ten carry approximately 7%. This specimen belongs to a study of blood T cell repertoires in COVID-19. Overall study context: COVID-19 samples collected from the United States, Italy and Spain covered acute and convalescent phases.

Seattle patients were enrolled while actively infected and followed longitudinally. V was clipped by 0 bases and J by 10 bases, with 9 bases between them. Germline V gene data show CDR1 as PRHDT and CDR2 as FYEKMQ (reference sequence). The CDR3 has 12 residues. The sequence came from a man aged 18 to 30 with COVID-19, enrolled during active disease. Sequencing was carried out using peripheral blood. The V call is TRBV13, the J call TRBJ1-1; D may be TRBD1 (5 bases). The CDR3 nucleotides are TGTGCCAGCAGCTTAGGAGGGGTAGGAGCTTTCTTT. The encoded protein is CASSLGGVGAFF.